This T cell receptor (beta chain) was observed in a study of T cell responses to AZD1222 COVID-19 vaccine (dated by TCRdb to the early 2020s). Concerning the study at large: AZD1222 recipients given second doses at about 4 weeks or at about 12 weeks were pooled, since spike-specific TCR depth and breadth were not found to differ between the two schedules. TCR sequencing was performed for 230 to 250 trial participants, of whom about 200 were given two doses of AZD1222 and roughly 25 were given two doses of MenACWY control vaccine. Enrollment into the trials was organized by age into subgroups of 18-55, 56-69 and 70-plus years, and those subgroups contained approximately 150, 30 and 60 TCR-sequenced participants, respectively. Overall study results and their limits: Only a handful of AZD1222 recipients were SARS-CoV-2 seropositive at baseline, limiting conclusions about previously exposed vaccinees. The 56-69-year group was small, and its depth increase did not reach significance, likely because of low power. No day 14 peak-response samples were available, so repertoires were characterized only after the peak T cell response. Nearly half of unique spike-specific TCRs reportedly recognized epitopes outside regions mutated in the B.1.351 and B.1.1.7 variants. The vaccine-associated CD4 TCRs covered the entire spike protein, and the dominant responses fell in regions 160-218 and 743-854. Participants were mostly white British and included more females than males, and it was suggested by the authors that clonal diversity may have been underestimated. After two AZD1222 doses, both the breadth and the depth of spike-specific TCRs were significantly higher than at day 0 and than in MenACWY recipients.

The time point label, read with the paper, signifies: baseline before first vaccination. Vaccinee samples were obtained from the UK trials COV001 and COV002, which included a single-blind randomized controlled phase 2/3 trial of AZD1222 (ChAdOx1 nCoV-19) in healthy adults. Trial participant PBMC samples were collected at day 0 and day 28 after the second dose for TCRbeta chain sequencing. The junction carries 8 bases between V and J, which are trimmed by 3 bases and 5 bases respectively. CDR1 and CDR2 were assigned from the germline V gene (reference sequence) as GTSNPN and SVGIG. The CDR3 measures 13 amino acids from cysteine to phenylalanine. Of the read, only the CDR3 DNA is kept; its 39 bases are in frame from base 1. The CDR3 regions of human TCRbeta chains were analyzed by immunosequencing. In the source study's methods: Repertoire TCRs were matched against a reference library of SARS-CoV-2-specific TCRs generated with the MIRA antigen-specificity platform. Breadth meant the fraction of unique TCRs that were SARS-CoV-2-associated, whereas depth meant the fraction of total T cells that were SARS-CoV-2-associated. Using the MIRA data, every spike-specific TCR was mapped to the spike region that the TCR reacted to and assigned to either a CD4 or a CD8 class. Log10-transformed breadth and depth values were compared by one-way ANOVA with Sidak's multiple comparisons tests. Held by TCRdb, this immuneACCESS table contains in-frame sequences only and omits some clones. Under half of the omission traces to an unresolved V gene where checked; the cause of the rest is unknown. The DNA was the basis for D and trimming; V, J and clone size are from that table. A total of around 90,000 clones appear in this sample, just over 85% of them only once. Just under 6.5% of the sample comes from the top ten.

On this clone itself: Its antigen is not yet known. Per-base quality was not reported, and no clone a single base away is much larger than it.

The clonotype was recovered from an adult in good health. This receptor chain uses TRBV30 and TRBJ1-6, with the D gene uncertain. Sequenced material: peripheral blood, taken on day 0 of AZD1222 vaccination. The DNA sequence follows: TGTGCCTGGAGGTCGGATCATAATTCACCCCTCCACTTT. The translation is CAWRSDHNSPLHF.